The following is a T cell receptor (beta chain) sequence with its context. Its target is not known. Pools of viral peptides were used by the ViraFEST assay to expand antigen-specific CD4+ T cells ahead of sequencing. Cells that had been cultured for less than 13 days were the source of isolated CD4+ T cells. Vaccinated participants had no history of SARS-CoV-2 infection and tested negative for nucleocapsid antibodies. This entry is derived from a study of vaccination effects on CD4 cells after COVID-19. CDR1 is SGHVS, CDR2 FQNEAQ, per germline. Trimming took off 2 bases at V and 2 bases at J, with 15 bases between the two ends. The CDR3 has 16 amino acids. Some clones are missing from TCRdb's copy, which holds only in-frame ones; the method was immunoSEQ multiplex PCR. The sample contains 68,000 or so clones, 80% of which appear only once.

The sample in question was CD4+ T cells from PBMCs cultured with SARS-CoV-2 spike peptides, obtained before COVID-19 vaccination. V usage is TRBV7-8 and J usage is TRBJ1-1; no firm D call. The sequence derives from a human donor who received a COVID-19 vaccine. The DNA for the CDR3 is TGTGCCAGCAGCTTATTACAACGGCTTCTAAACACTGAAGCTTTCTTT. It encodes CASSLLQRLLNTEAFF.